Each of the 2 T cell receptor beta chains below was sequenced from the same sample in a study of OX40 agonist ivuxolimab in advanced cancers. Sequencing was performed with immunoSEQ multiplex PCR; in TCRdb, only in-frame clones are kept and a portion is missing. Of 60,000 to 75,000 clones in the sample, around 88% were seen once. The sample here was CD4+ or CD8+ T cells sorted from blood, taken in a trial of the OX40 agonist ivuxolimab. The receptors originated from an adult with an advanced solid tumor such as melanoma, head and neck, liver or kidney cancer.

CDR3 region: CASSPRTSGGMHEQYF. As DNA, the CDR3 is TGTGCCAGCTCACCAAGGACTAGCGGGGGGATGCACGAGCAGTACTTC. This chain joins TRBV18 and TRBJ2-7; 14 bases align to TRBD2. Germline V CDR1 and CDR2: KGHSH, LQKENI. V was pared by 2 bases and J by 5 bases, with 5 bases of the junction left unmatched. This CDR3 is built from 16 residues.

The V gene is TRBV20-1, the J gene TRBJ1-2; D uncertain. Germline V lookup: CDR1 DFQATT, CDR2 SNEGSKA (reference sequence). With 7 bases removed from V and 8 bases from J, the gap between germline ends came to 14 bases. The CDR3 has 11 amino acids. The CDR3 protein is CSVDPLQGYTF. CDR3 sequence (DNA): TGCAGTGTTGACCCTCTCCAAGGCTACACCTTC.